This T cell receptor (beta chain) was found in a study of T-cell reconstitution after alpha-beta-depleted transplantation in children. Study-level findings and limits: T-cell counts and diversity at one year following transplant were attributed mainly to newly produced T cells. Several hundred expanded graft clones reportedly were the source of alpha-beta T cells about two months after transplant.

In this sample, this clonotype turned up many times. Its antigen is unidentified. Germline lookup yields CDR1 SGHTA and CDR2 FQGNSA. After removal of 4 bases from V and 7 bases from J, the junction contained 5 bases not matched to a gene. CDR3 size: 14 residues. Preparation of the TCRbeta library used unique molecular identifiers. TCRdb reanalysed the PCR reads using MiXCR and keeps one entry per CDR3 protein. The table records hundreds of thousands of distinct CDR3 sequences, approximately 14% of them present only once. The V and J genes are TRBV7-2 and TRBJ2-1, with 9 bases that match TRBD2. The sequencing used PBMCs, collected before TCRalphabeta/CD19-depleted stem cell transplant. The source of this sequence is a girl aged 2-10 years with congenital amegakaryocytic thrombocytopenia, due to receive a stem cell transplant. CDR3 DNA sequence: TGTGCCAGCAGCTCGCGGGAGGGGCTGAATGAGCAGTTCTTC. Its translation is CASSSREGLNEQFF.